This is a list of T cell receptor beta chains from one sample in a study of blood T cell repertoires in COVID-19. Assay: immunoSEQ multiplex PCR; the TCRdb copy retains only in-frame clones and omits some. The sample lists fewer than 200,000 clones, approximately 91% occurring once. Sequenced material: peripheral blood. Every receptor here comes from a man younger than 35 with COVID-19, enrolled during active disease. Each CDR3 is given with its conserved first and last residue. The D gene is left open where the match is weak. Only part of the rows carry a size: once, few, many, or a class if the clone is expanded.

CDR3 protein: CASSPRTQGDEQYF
CDR3 DNA: TGTGCCAGCTCACCAAGAACACAGGGCGACGAGCAGTACTTC
V gene: TRBV18
clone size: -
J gene: TRBJ2-7
D gene: -
CDR3 length: 14

CDR3 protein: CASSFSGRDYEQYF
CDR3 DNA: TGTGCCAGCAGCTTCTCAGGGCGGGACTACGAGCAGTACTTC
V gene: TRBV7-9
clone size: -
J gene: TRBJ2-7
D gene: -
CDR3 length: 14

CDR3 protein: CASSFQAGGAYGYTF
CDR3 DNA: TGTGCCAGCAGTTTTCAGGCAGGGGGCGCCTATGGCTACACCTTC
V gene: TRBV27
clone size: -
J gene: TRBJ1-2
D gene: TRBD1
CDR3 length: 15

CDR3 protein: CASSHSGGPQHF
CDR3 DNA: TGTGCCAGCAGCCACAGCGGGGGGCCCCAGCATTTT
V gene: TRBV12-3/TRBV12-4
clone size: -
J gene: TRBJ1-5
D gene: -
CDR3 length: 12

CDR3 protein: CASSPPGLDEQYF
CDR3 DNA: TGCGCCAGCAGTCCCCCAGGACTAGACGAGCAGTACTTC
V gene: TRBV23-1
clone size: -
J gene: TRBJ2-7
D gene: TRBD2
CDR3 length: 13

CDR3 protein: CASSFPSTSGRVSYEQYF
CDR3 DNA: TGTGCCAGCAGTTTTCCCTCGACTAGCGGGAGGGTTTCCTACGAGCAGTACTTC
V gene: TRBV27
clone size: -
J gene: TRBJ2-7
D gene: TRBD2
CDR3 length: 18

CDR3 protein: CSDQGAGFAEAFF
CDR3 DNA: TGCAGCGACCAGGGGGCTGGGTTCGCTGAAGCTTTCTTT
V gene: TRBV29-1
clone size: -
J gene: TRBJ1-1
D gene: TRBD1
CDR3 length: 13

CDR3 protein: CASSLLDRGNNQPQHF
CDR3 DNA: TGTGCCAGCAGTTTGCTGGACAGGGGAAACAATCAGCCCCAGCATTTT
V gene: TRBV28
clone size: -
J gene: TRBJ1-5
D gene: TRBD1
CDR3 length: 16

CDR3 protein: CASSLEAASGTYEQYF
CDR3 DNA: TGTGCCAGCAGCTTAGAGGCGGCTAGCGGGACATACGAGCAGTACTTC
V gene: TRBV7-2
clone size: -
J gene: TRBJ2-7
D gene: TRBD2
CDR3 length: 16

CDR3 protein: CASSLRPEHREQFF
CDR3 DNA: TGTGCCAGCAGCCTCCGTCCCGAACACCGTGAGCAGTTCTTC
V gene: TRBV9
clone size: once
J gene: TRBJ2-1
D gene: -
CDR3 length: 14

CDR3 protein: CASSLLLRNIQYF
CDR3 DNA: TGTGCCAGCAGTTTACTTCTCAGGAACATTCAGTACTTC
V gene: TRBV28
clone size: -
J gene: TRBJ2-4
D gene: -
CDR3 length: 13

CDR3 protein: CASSPTGGPNYGYTF
CDR3 DNA: TGTGCCAGCAGCCCAACAGGGGGCCCTAACTATGGCTACACCTTC
V gene: TRBV9
clone size: -
J gene: TRBJ1-2
D gene: TRBD1
CDR3 length: 15

CDR3 protein: CASSDPGLDTGELFF
CDR3 DNA: TGTGCCAGCAGTGACCCAGGGTTGGACACCGGGGAGCTGTTTTTT
V gene: TRBV2
clone size: -
J gene: TRBJ2-2
D gene: -
CDR3 length: 15

CDR3 protein: CASSQGQASNQPQHF
CDR3 DNA: TGTGCCAGCAGCCAAGGACAGGCTAGCAATCAGCCCCAGCATTTT
V gene: TRBV7-2
clone size: once
J gene: TRBJ1-5
D gene: TRBD1
CDR3 length: 15

CDR3 protein: CASSLALAGSYEQYF
CDR3 DNA: TGTGCCAGCAGCTTGGCACTAGCGGGATCCTACGAGCAGTACTTC
V gene: TRBV5-6
clone size: -
J gene: TRBJ2-7
D gene: TRBD2
CDR3 length: 15

CDR3 protein: CATSGDDDRNEKLFF
CDR3 DNA: TGTGCCACCAGCGGGGATGATGACAGGAATGAAAAACTGTTTTTT
V gene: TRBV15
clone size: -
J gene: TRBJ1-4
D gene: -
CDR3 length: 15

CDR3 protein: CASSARGQGNSPLHF
CDR3 DNA: TGTGCCAGCAGCGCAAGGGGACAGGGGAATTCACCCCTCCACTTT
V gene: TRBV7-2
clone size: -
J gene: TRBJ1-6
D gene: TRBD1
CDR3 length: 15

CDR3 protein: CATSTRRDLTGELFF
CDR3 DNA: TGTGCCACCAGCACCCGACGGGATTTGACCGGGGAGCTGTTTTTT
V gene: TRBV15
clone size: -
J gene: TRBJ2-2
D gene: -
CDR3 length: 15

CDR3 protein: CASSLSGTRTYEQYF
CDR3 DNA: TGTGCCAGCAGCTTATCCGGGACTAGAACCTACGAGCAGTACTTC
V gene: TRBV11-2
clone size: -
J gene: TRBJ2-7
D gene: TRBD2
CDR3 length: 15

CDR3 protein: CASSLRGTDTQYF
CDR3 DNA: TGTGCCAGCAGCCTCAGGGGAACAGATACGCAGTATTTT
V gene: TRBV11-2
clone size: -
J gene: TRBJ2-3
D gene: -
CDR3 length: 13

CDR3 protein: CASSMPGQVYEQYF
CDR3 DNA: TGTGCCAGTAGTATGCCGGGACAGGTCTACGAGCAGTACTTC
V gene: TRBV19
clone size: -
J gene: TRBJ2-7
D gene: TRBD1
CDR3 length: 14

CDR3 protein: CASSFGIYEQYF
CDR3 DNA: TGTGCCAGCAGCTTCGGGATTTACGAGCAGTACTTC
V gene: TRBV5-6
clone size: -
J gene: TRBJ2-7
D gene: -
CDR3 length: 12

CDR3 protein: CASSPGLAGVLSYEQYF
CDR3 DNA: TGTGCCAGCTCGCCGGGACTAGCGGGAGTCCTCTCCTACGAGCAGTACTTC
V gene: TRBV18
clone size: -
J gene: TRBJ2-7
D gene: TRBD2
CDR3 length: 17

CDR3 protein: CASSAGSYEQYF
CDR3 DNA: TGTGCCAGCAGCGCTGGGAGCTACGAGCAGTACTTC
V gene: TRBV9
clone size: once
J gene: TRBJ2-7
D gene: -
CDR3 length: 12

CDR3 protein: CASSLGGPSGVDTQYF
CDR3 DNA: TGTGCCAGCAGCTTAGGGGGGCCTAGCGGGGTAGATACGCAGTATTTT
V gene: TRBV7-2
clone size: -
J gene: TRBJ2-3
D gene: TRBD2
CDR3 length: 16

CDR3 protein: CASSARGTQYTEAFF
CDR3 DNA: TGTGCCAGCAGTGCCAGGGGTACTCAATATACTGAAGCTTTCTTT
V gene: TRBV27
clone size: -
J gene: TRBJ1-1
D gene: -
CDR3 length: 15

CDR3 protein: CASSIKTQGARTGELFF
CDR3 DNA: TGTGCCAGTAGTATTAAGACTCAGGGGGCGCGGACCGGGGAGCTGTTTTTT
V gene: TRBV19
clone size: -
J gene: TRBJ2-2
D gene: TRBD1
CDR3 length: 17

CDR3 protein: CASRRQGSNTGELFF
CDR3 DNA: TGTGCCAGCAGGCGACAAGGCTCGAACACCGGGGAGCTGTTTTTT
V gene: TRBV28
clone size: -
J gene: TRBJ2-2
D gene: -
CDR3 length: 15

CDR3 protein: CASSLPDRGNYGYTF
CDR3 DNA: TGTGCCAGCAGTTTACCCGACAGGGGTAACTATGGCTACACCTTC
V gene: TRBV27
clone size: -
J gene: TRBJ1-2
D gene: TRBD1
CDR3 length: 15

CDR3 protein: CASSIRPRLAGNNEQFF
CDR3 DNA: TGTGCCAGTAGTATCCGCCCCCGGCTAGCGGGGAACAATGAGCAGTTCTTC
V gene: TRBV19
clone size: -
J gene: TRBJ2-1
D gene: TRBD2
CDR3 length: 17

CDR3 protein: CASSIRDSETQYF
CDR3 DNA: TGTGCCAGTAGTATAAGAGACTCAGAGACCCAGTACTTC
V gene: TRBV19
clone size: once
J gene: TRBJ2-5
D gene: -
CDR3 length: 13

CDR3 protein: CASSSRGTEGYTF
CDR3 DNA: TGCGCCAGCAGCTCCCGGGGGACAGAGGGCTACACCTTC
V gene: TRBV5-1
clone size: once
J gene: TRBJ1-2
D gene: TRBD1
CDR3 length: 13

CDR3 protein: CASSETGVGNQPQHF
CDR3 DNA: TGTGCCAGCAGTGAGACAGGGGTGGGCAATCAGCCCCAGCATTTT
V gene: TRBV25-1
clone size: -
J gene: TRBJ1-5
D gene: TRBD1
CDR3 length: 15

CDR3 protein: CASSMGSGSSYEQYF
CDR3 DNA: TGTGCCAGTAGTATGGGCTCTGGTTCATCCTACGAGCAGTACTTC
V gene: TRBV19
clone size: -
J gene: TRBJ2-7
D gene: -
CDR3 length: 15

CDR3 protein: CASSQDRTPYNQPQHF
CDR3 DNA: TGCGCCAGCAGCCAAGATAGGACACCCTACAATCAGCCCCAGCATTTT
V gene: TRBV4-3
clone size: -
J gene: TRBJ1-5
D gene: -
CDR3 length: 16

CDR3 protein: CASGLVGSGRGQFF
CDR3 DNA: TGTGCTAGTGGTTTGGTGGGTAGCGGGAGAGGGCAGTTCTTC
V gene: TRBV12-5
clone size: -
J gene: TRBJ2-1
D gene: TRBD2
CDR3 length: 14

CDR3 protein: CASSPTQGYQPQHF
CDR3 DNA: TGTGCCAGCTCACCTACACAGGGGTATCAGCCCCAGCATTTT
V gene: TRBV18
clone size: -
J gene: TRBJ1-5
D gene: TRBD1
CDR3 length: 14

CDR3 protein: CATRGSREPQHF
CDR3 DNA: TGTGCCACCCGGGGGTCTCGGGAGCCCCAGCATTTT
V gene: TRBV6-6
clone size: -
J gene: TRBJ1-5
D gene: -
CDR3 length: 12

CDR3 protein: CASSGIGVYEQYF
CDR3 DNA: TGTGCCAGCTCCGGGATTGGGGTCTACGAGCAGTACTTC
V gene: TRBV25-1
clone size: -
J gene: TRBJ2-7
D gene: -
CDR3 length: 13

CDR3 protein: CASSLEEGGPEVPYEQYF
CDR3 DNA: TGTGCCAGCAGCTTAGAGGAGGGCGGACCCGAGGTACCATACGAGCAGTACTTC
V gene: TRBV7-2
clone size: -
J gene: TRBJ2-7
D gene: -
CDR3 length: 18

CDR3 protein: CASSPQTSGSYEQYF
CDR3 DNA: TGTGCCAGCAGTCCCCAGACTAGCGGGAGTTACGAGCAGTACTTC
V gene: TRBV27
clone size: -
J gene: TRBJ2-7
D gene: TRBD2
CDR3 length: 15

CDR3 protein: CSPSPGYEQYF
CDR3 DNA: TGCAGTCCCTCTCCGGGGTACGAGCAGTACTTC
V gene: TRBV20-1
clone size: -
J gene: TRBJ2-7
D gene: -
CDR3 length: 11

CDR3 protein: CSVEGWTGGTSNYGYTF
CDR3 DNA: TGCAGCGTTGAAGGGTGGACAGGGGGGACGTCTAACTATGGCTACACCTTC
V gene: TRBV29-1
clone size: -
J gene: TRBJ1-2
D gene: TRBD1
CDR3 length: 17

CDR3 protein: CASSGLTRVNQPQHF
CDR3 DNA: TGTGCCAGCAGTGGACTGACGCGGGTCAATCAGCCCCAGCATTTT
V gene: TRBV28
clone size: -
J gene: TRBJ1-5
D gene: -
CDR3 length: 15

CDR3 protein: CASSPRAGRGTEAFF
CDR3 DNA: TGTGCCAGCTCACCACGAGCAGGGCGCGGTACTGAAGCTTTCTTT
V gene: TRBV18
clone size: -
J gene: TRBJ1-1
D gene: -
CDR3 length: 15

CDR3 protein: CASSSPKGEGILDEQYF
CDR3 DNA: TGTGCCAGCAGTTCCCCGAAGGGGGAGGGTATTCTCGACGAGCAGTACTTC
V gene: TRBV7-2
clone size: -
J gene: TRBJ2-7
D gene: -
CDR3 length: 17

CDR3 protein: CASSLEPDRANTGELFF
CDR3 DNA: TGCGCCAGCAGCTTGGAACCGGACAGGGCGAACACCGGGGAGCTGTTTTTT
V gene: TRBV5-1
clone size: -
J gene: TRBJ2-2
D gene: TRBD1
CDR3 length: 17

CDR3 protein: CASSVQGGLAGLRGNNEQFF
CDR3 DNA: TGCGCCAGCAGCGTACAGGGGGGACTAGCGGGACTAAGGGGTAACAATGAGCAGTTCTTC
V gene: TRBV5-1
clone size: -
J gene: TRBJ2-1
D gene: TRBD2
CDR3 length: 20

CDR3 protein: CASSLAQGRAFF
CDR3 DNA: TGTGCCAGCAGCTTAGCGCAGGGTAGAGCTTTCTTT
V gene: TRBV7-8
clone size: -
J gene: TRBJ1-1
D gene: -
CDR3 length: 12

CDR3 protein: CASSLALTTSGSYEQYF
CDR3 DNA: TGTGCCAGCAGCTTAGCGTTGACCACCTCGGGCTCCTACGAGCAGTACTTC
V gene: TRBV7-9
clone size: -
J gene: TRBJ2-7
D gene: -
CDR3 length: 17

CDR3 protein: CASSRDRANYGYTF
CDR3 DNA: TGTGCCAGCAGTCGGGACAGGGCGAACTATGGCTACACCTTC
V gene: TRBV6-5
clone size: -
J gene: TRBJ1-2
D gene: TRBD1
CDR3 length: 14

CDR3 protein: CASSPRRHSGANVLTF
CDR3 DNA: TGTGCCAGCAGCCCCCGGAGGCACTCTGGGGCCAACGTCCTGACTTTC
V gene: TRBV16
clone size: -
J gene: TRBJ2-6
D gene: -
CDR3 length: 16

CDR3 protein: CASSSGGVNQPQHF
CDR3 DNA: TGTGCCAGCAGTTCAGGGGGTGTCAATCAGCCCCAGCATTTT
V gene: TRBV6-2/TRBV6-3
clone size: -
J gene: TRBJ1-5
D gene: TRBD1
CDR3 length: 14

CDR3 protein: CASSAARFRNTEAFF
CDR3 DNA: TGTGCCAGCAGCGCCGCCCGATTTAGGAACACTGAAGCTTTCTTT
V gene: TRBV28
clone size: -
J gene: TRBJ1-1
D gene: -
CDR3 length: 15

CDR3 protein: CASSISGRAVSEQFF
CDR3 DNA: TGTGCCAGTAGTATTAGCGGGAGGGCCGTCAGTGAGCAGTTCTTC
V gene: TRBV19
clone size: -
J gene: TRBJ2-1
D gene: TRBD2
CDR3 length: 15